These T cell receptor beta chains were read from a single sample in a study of blood T cell repertoires in COVID-19. The assay was immunoSEQ multiplex PCR, and TCRdb's table has in-frame clones only and misses some. The repertoire has roughly 230,000 clones, roughly four fifths of them found once; the top ten carry about 3.5%. The specimen sequenced was PBMCs or T cells enriched from blood (not recorded which). Receptors were obtained from a man aged 45-60 years who had recovered from COVID-19. Both conserved end residues are part of each CDR3. Fields, in order: J gene, D gene, clone size, V gene, CDR3 protein, CDR3 DNA. D genes are given only for firm matches. Size tells how often a clone was seen (once, few, many) or the class of an expanded clone, and some rows leave it out.

J: TRBJ1-6
D: TRBD1
size: .
V: TRBV5-5
CDR3: CASSLFRQGGNSPLHF
DNA: TGTGCCAGCAGCTTGTTCCGCCAGGGGGGTAATTCACCCCTCCACTTT

J: TRBJ1-6
D: TRBD1
size: .
V: TRBV7-2
CDR3: CASSLDRGGRHSPLHF
DNA: TGTGCCAGCAGCTTGGACAGGGGGGGGAGACACTCACCCCTCCACTTT

J: TRBJ2-7
D: TRBD1
size: .
V: TRBV5-1
CDR3: CASSLQGVSDEQYF
DNA: TGCGCCAGCAGCTTGCAGGGGGTGAGCGACGAGCAGTACTTC

J: TRBJ1-1
D: .
size: once
V: TRBV3-1/TRBV3-2
CDR3: CASSQLLTEAFF
DNA: TGTGCCAGCAGCCAACTCCTCACTGAAGCTTTCTTT

J: TRBJ1-3
D: .
size: .
V: TRBV5-7
CDR3: CASSAAESRNTIYF
DNA: TGTGCCAGCAGCGCCGCCGAGTCACGCAACACCATATATTTT

J: TRBJ2-7
D: TRBD2
size: .
V: TRBV12-5
CDR3: CASGLGTSGVYEQYF
DNA: TGTGCTAGTGGCCTTGGGACTAGCGGGGTCTACGAGCAGTACTTC

J: TRBJ2-7
D: TRBD2
size: .
V: TRBV6-5
CDR3: CASRLAGEQYF
DNA: TGTGCCAGCAGACTAGCGGGCGAGCAGTACTTC

J: TRBJ2-1
D: .
size: .
V: TRBV29-1
CDR3: CSVMRDRRDEQFF
DNA: TGCAGCGTCATGCGGGACCGGAGGGATGAGCAGTTCTTC

J: TRBJ1-5
D: .
size: .
V: TRBV10-3
CDR3: CAISGTGNQPQHF
DNA: TGTGCCATCAGTGGGACAGGCAATCAGCCCCAGCATTTT

J: TRBJ2-3
D: TRBD1
size: once
V: TRBV29-1
CDR3: CSVVIQGATDTQYF
DNA: TGCAGCGTTGTAATACAGGGGGCAACAGATACGCAGTATTTT

J: TRBJ1-5
D: .
size: once
V: TRBV29-1
CDR3: CSVGETPGQPQHF
DNA: TGCAGCGTCGGGGAGACACCCGGGCAGCCCCAGCATTTT

J: TRBJ2-7
D: TRBD2
size: .
V: TRBV6-6
CDR3: CASSYGGSGGNYEQYF
DNA: TGTGCCAGCAGTTACGGCGGTAGCGGGGGGAACTACGAGCAGTACTTC

J: TRBJ1-2
D: TRBD1
size: few
V: TRBV27
CDR3: CASRGDRVYGYTF
DNA: TGTGCCAGCAGGGGAGACAGGGTCTACGGCTACACCTTC

J: TRBJ2-1
D: .
size: .
V: TRBV5-1
CDR3: CASSFGQTSYNEQFF
DNA: TGCGCCAGCAGCTTCGGACAGACCTCCTACAATGAGCAGTTCTTC

J: TRBJ2-7
D: .
size: .
V: TRBV27
CDR3: CASSLAGPGGGEQYF
DNA: TGTGCCAGCAGTTTGGCGGGACCGGGCGGAGGGGAGCAGTACTTC

J: TRBJ2-7
D: .
size: once
V: TRBV11-3
CDR3: CASSLDRGTYEQYF
DNA: TGTGCCAGCAGCTTAGACAGGGGTACCTACGAGCAGTACTTC

J: TRBJ2-2
D: .
size: .
V: TRBV5-1
CDR3: CASAGQSPTGELFF
DNA: TGCGCCAGCGCTGGACAGAGCCCCACCGGGGAGCTGTTTTTT

J: TRBJ1-4
D: TRBD1
size: .
V: TRBV5-4
CDR3: CASSAGQGIYEKLFF
DNA: TGTGCCAGCAGCGCTGGACAGGGAATTTATGAAAAACTGTTTTTT

J: TRBJ2-7
D: TRBD1
size: once
V: TRBV27
CDR3: CASSLLDRGAEQYF
DNA: TGTGCCAGCAGTTTATTGGACAGGGGGGCCGAGCAGTACTTC

J: TRBJ1-5
D: .
size: .
V: TRBV19
CDR3: CASSIVTGSDQPQHF
DNA: TGTGCCAGTAGTATAGTTACAGGGTCGGATCAGCCCCAGCATTTT

J: TRBJ1-5
D: .
size: .
V: TRBV6-5
CDR3: CASTEGSSGQPQHF
DNA: TGTGCCAGCACCGAAGGGAGTTCCGGGCAGCCCCAGCATTTT

J: TRBJ1-1
D: .
size: .
V: TRBV9
CDR3: CASLPLNAGRGGTEAFF
DNA: TGTGCCAGCCTTCCTCTTAATGCGGGCAGGGGAGGGACTGAAGCTTTCTTT

J: TRBJ2-2
D: TRBD1
size: .
V: TRBV7-2
CDR3: CASSSHRGAGELFF
DNA: TGTGCCAGCAGCTCCCACAGGGGAGCCGGGGAGCTGTTTTTT

J: TRBJ2-3
D: TRBD1
size: once
V: TRBV7-9
CDR3: CASSSMTGGSWHTQYF
DNA: TGTGCCAGCAGCTCCATGACAGGGGGCTCTTGGCATACGCAGTATTTT

J: TRBJ2-1
D: .
size: few
V: TRBV9
CDR3: CASSVDPGSSYNEQFF
DNA: TGTGCCAGCAGCGTAGATCCCGGGAGCTCCTACAATGAGCAGTTCTTC

J: TRBJ2-3
D: .
size: .
V: TRBV6-5
CDR3: CASSYGAGASTDTQYF
DNA: TGTGCCAGCAGTTACGGGGCGGGGGCTAGCACAGATACGCAGTATTTT

J: TRBJ2-1
D: .
size: .
V: TRBV24-1
CDR3: CATSDLSGQGGNEQFF
DNA: TGTGCCACCAGTGATTTGTCTGGACAGGGAGGGAATGAGCAGTTCTTC

J: TRBJ2-7
D: TRBD2
size: .
V: TRBV11-2
CDR3: CASSSGTTVYEQYF
DNA: TGTGCCAGCAGCTCCGGGACTACGGTATACGAGCAGTACTTC

J: TRBJ2-1
D: TRBD2
size: .
V: TRBV10-1
CDR3: CASSGGAGGPHNEQFF
DNA: TGCGCCAGCAGTGGGGGCGCGGGGGGGCCTCACAATGAGCAGTTCTTC

J: TRBJ2-3
D: .
size: .
V: TRBV3-1/TRBV3-2
CDR3: CASSPYRRPSTDTQYF
DNA: TGTGCCAGCAGCCCGTACAGACGGCCTAGCACAGATACGCAGTATTTT

J: TRBJ2-2
D: TRBD1
size: .
V: TRBV5-1
CDR3: CASSRTGALNTGELFF
DNA: TGCGCCAGCAGCAGGACAGGGGCCCTGAACACCGGGGAGCTGTTTTTT